In its sample, the clone carrying this T cell receptor (beta chain) was seen many times. The antigen is unknown. The data stem from a study of T cells in Graves' hyperthyroidism and ophthalmopathy. RNA transcripts yielded amplified TCR beta CDR3 regions. In the first-round RT-PCR of the TCR CDR3, the HTBI primer set was used. TCRdb passed the multiplex PCR reads through MiXCR, listing each CDR3 protein once. The sample has 360,000 or so distinct CDR3 sequences; approximately 14% are singletons. Lactation, pregnancy, other autoimmune disease or uncontrolled infection excluded patients. Unmatched junction bases numbered 4, after V lost 8 bases and J lost 6 bases. Germline V gives CDR1 SNHLY, CDR2 FYNNEI. The CDR3 runs 13 residues. General observations from the study: Clonotypes that were expanded in thyroid above 0.001 mostly appeared in blood too.

The sample consisted of blood. This TCR derives from a woman in her fifties or sixties with Graves' ophthalmopathy. The V and J genes are TRBV2 and TRBJ2-7, with 13 nucleotides matching TRBD2. The CDR3 loop reads CASGGLAGFEQYF. CDR3 DNA sequence: TGTGCCAGCGGGGGACTAGCGGGATTCGAGCAGTACTTC.